Here is one T cell receptor (beta chain) with its context. This clone's antigen is unknown. Base quality data are lacking; no much larger clone is found one base away. The trim is 5 bases for V and 4 bases for J, with a gap of 15 bases between the germline ends. The CDR3 contains 14 residues, cysteine and phenylalanine counted. Kept here is only the CDR3 DNA, which spans 42 bases and is read in frame from base 1. The germline V gene (reference sequence) yields MNHEY for CDR1 and SMNVEV for CDR2. The sample originates from a study of CD8 T cells in Susac syndrome (dated 2019 in TCRdb). About the investigation overall: The study used repertoire sequencing to test whether antigen drove CD8+ T cell activation and differentiation in Susac syndrome.

Peripheral blood CD8+ and CD4+ T cells from healthy donors, Susac syndrome patients and multiple sclerosis patients were profiled by high-throughput TCR beta sequencing. The multiple sclerosis controls were treatment-naive patients who had stable or active relapsing-remitting disease and met the revised McDonald criteria. Bulk CD8+ and CD4+ T cells were purified by magnetic negative isolation, while CD8+ TEMRA cells were enriched using FACS. Blood was drawn into EDTA tubes, processed within 24 hours, and PBMCs were isolated by density gradient centrifugation. PBMCs intended for TCR sequencing were cryopreserved in liquid nitrogen and were subsequently thawed in a 37 degrees C water bath. Purity of sorted or isolated CD4+, CD8+ and CD8+ TEMRA cells was at least 90%. General findings and caveats noted by the study authors: The number of individuals in the TCR sequencing and HLA analysis was acknowledged as relatively small.

RNA was extracted using the RNeasy kit, and about 0.5 to 1 ug of the RNA was reverse transcribed with random hexamers. The immunoSEQ multiplex PCR assay, covering 54 Vbeta and 13 Jbeta segments, was used to amplify TCR beta CDR3 regions. PCR amplification bias was corrected using a synthetic template baseline for primer optimization and computational correction. The authors processed their data as follows. Only productive sequences were kept, with reads annotated to V, D and J genes according to IMGT and analyzed in immunoSEQ Analyzer. Clonality was computed as one minus Shannon entropy normalized by log2 of the number of productive unique sequences. For each patient and control, public and private clones were evaluated among the 100 most prevalent clones. Susac-specific clones were defined as absent from healthy and MS cohorts, over a thousand published viral clones and other ImmuneACCESS disease sequences. Using fastp trimming at Q25 and MiXCR clonotype assembly, TCRdb reanalyzed the public sequencing data and kept in-frame beta chains. Rows with a matching CDR3 protein are joined into one entry that keeps the most common DNA and genes. TCRdb, not the authors, supplied the V and J calls. The sample table shows approximately 210,000 distinct CDR3 sequences, and roughly 96% are seen once. About 0.088% of the sample lies in the top ten.

This receptor was identified in a human donor with multiple sclerosis. The sample taken for sequencing was CD4+ T cells from PBMCs. Here the chain combines TRBV27 and TRBJ2-7; TRBD2 could be the D gene, as 5 bases match. The sequenced DNA: TGTGCCAGCAGTCCGCTCAGCGAGGGTTACGAGCAGTACTTC. Its translation reads: CASSPLSEGYEQYF.